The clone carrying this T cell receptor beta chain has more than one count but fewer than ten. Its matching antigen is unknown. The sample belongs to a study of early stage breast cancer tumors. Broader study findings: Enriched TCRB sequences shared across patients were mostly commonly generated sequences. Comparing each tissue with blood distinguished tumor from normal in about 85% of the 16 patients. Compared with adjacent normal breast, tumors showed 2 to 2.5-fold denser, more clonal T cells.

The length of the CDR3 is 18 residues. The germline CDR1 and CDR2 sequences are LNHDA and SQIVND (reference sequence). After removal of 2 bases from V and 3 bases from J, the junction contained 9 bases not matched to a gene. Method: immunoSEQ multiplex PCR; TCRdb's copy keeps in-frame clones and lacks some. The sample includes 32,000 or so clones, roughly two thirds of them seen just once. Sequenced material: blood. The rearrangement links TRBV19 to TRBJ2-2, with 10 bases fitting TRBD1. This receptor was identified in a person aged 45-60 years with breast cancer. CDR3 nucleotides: TGTGCCAGTAGTATATCGGGGGACAGGGGTCGGGACACCGGGGAGCTGTTTTTT. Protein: CASSISGDRGRDTGELFF.